This TCR beta chain was retrieved from a study of blood T cell repertoires in COVID-19. On the study more broadly: From T cells, B-cell-depleted T cells, or PBMCs came the material, which was cDNA or gDNA.

The CDR3 runs to 15 residues. Germline V gives CDR1 LNHDA, CDR2 SQIVND (reference sequence). The trim removed 6 bases at V and 0 bases at J, leaving 5 bases unmatched. Per the original methods: Reference gene primer amplification yielded estimated nucleated cell counts. Clones were read by immunoSEQ multiplex PCR, and TCRdb kept only the in-frame ones, dropping some. V and J calls and clone size come straight from that table; D and trimming were deduced from the DNA. The sample shows 200,000 to 300,000 clones, approximately 86% of them seen only once. The sequence came from a man aged 40-50 years who had recovered from COVID-19. This chain uses TRBV19 with TRBJ2-7, with 10 positions matching TRBD2. The sample comprised peripheral blood. CDR3 DNA: TGTGCCAGTAGACCGGGACTAGCGTTCTCCTACGAGCAGTACTTC. Protein sequence: CASRPGLAFSYEQYF. The complete variable domain, with remaining parts taken from reference TRBV19 and TRBJ2-7, reads DGGITQSPKYLFRKEGQNVTLSCEQNLNHDAMYWYRQDPGQGLRLIYYSQIVNDFQKGDIAEGYSVSREKKESFPLTVTSAQKNPTAFYLCASRPGLAFSYEQYFGPGTRLTVT.